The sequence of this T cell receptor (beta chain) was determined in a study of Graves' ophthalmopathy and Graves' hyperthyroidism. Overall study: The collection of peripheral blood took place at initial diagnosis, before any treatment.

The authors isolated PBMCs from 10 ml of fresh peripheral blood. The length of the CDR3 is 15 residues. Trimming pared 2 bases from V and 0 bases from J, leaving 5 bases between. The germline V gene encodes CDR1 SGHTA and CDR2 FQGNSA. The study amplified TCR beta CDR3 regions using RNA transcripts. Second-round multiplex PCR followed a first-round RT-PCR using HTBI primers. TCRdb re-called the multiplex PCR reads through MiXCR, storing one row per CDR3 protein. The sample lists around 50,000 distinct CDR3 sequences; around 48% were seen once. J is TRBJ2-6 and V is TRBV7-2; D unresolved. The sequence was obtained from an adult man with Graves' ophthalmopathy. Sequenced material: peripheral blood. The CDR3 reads CASSLLASGANVLTF. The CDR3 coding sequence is TGTGCCAGCAGCTTACTTGCCTCTGGGGCCAACGTCCTGACTTTC.